This paragraph covers one T cell receptor beta chain sequence. Other DNA variants within this sample encode the same CDR3. The sample originates from a study of blood T cell repertoires in COVID-19. Study at large: In each case, the material was cDNA or gDNA derived from T cells, B-cell-depleted T cells, or PBMCs.

The germline V gene encodes CDR1 SNHLY and CDR2 FYNNEI. Trimming at V came to 1 base and at J to 3 bases, leaving 8 bases not matched to a gene. The CDR3 totals 17 residues. Profiling relied on immunoSEQ multiplex PCR, and the TCRdb table lists in-frame clones only, not all of them. The sample lists 150,000 to 200,000 clones, approximately 87% occurring once. The sample comprised peripheral blood. V is TRBV2 and J is TRBJ2-7; 11 bases agree with TRBD2. This sequence originates from a woman under 30 who had recovered from COVID-19. As DNA, the CDR3 is TGTGCCAGCAGTGAAGGGTTAGCGGGGGGGCTCGGCTACGAGCAGTACTTC. It translates to CASSEGLAGGLGYEQYF. Combining the CDR3 with reference TRBV2 and TRBJ2-7 gives the whole variable domain EPEVTQTPSHQVTQMGQEVILRCVPISNHLYFYWYRQILGQKVEFLVSFYNNEISEKSEIFDDQFSVERPDGSNFTLKIRSTKLEDSAMYFCASSEGLAGGLGYEQYFGPGTRLTVT.